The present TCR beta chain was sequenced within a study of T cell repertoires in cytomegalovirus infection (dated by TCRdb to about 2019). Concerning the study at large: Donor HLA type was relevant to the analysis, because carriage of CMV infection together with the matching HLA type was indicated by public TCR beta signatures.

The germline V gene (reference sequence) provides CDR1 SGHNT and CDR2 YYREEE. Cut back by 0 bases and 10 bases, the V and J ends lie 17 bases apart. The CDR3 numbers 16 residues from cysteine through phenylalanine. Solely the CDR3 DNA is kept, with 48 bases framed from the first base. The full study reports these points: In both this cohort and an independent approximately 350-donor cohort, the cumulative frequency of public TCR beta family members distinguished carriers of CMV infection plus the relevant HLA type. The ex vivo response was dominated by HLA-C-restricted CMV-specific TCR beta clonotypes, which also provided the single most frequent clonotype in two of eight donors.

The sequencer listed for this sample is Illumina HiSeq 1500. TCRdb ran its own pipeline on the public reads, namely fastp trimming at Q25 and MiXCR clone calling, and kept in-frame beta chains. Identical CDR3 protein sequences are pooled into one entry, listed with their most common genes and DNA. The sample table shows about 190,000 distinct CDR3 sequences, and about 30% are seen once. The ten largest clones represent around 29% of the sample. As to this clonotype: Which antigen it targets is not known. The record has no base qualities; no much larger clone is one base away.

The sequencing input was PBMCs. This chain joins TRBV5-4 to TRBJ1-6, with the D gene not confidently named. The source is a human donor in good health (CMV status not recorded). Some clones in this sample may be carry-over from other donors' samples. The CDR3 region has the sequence CASSLAGKMGSSPLHF. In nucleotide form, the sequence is TGTGCCAGCAGCTTGGCCGGCAAAATGGGCAGCTCACCCCTCCACTTT.